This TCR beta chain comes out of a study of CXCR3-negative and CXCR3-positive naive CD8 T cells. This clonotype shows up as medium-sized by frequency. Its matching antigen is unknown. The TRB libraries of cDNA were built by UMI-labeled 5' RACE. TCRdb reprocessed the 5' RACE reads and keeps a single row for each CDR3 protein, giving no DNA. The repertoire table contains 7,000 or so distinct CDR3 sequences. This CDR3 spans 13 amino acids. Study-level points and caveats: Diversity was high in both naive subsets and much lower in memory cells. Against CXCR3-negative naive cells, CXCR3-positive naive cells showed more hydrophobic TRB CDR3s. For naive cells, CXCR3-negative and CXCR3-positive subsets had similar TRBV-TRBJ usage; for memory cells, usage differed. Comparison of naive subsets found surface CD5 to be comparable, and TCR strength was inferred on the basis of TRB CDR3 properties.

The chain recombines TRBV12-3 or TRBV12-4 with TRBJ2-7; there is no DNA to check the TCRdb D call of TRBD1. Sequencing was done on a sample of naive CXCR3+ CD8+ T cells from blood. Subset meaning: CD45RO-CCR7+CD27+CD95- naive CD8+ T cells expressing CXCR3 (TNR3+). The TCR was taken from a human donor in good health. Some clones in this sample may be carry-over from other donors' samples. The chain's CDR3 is CASTPGGSYEQYF.